What follows is one TCR beta chain and its context. This sample was taken from a study of shared clonotypes between healthy human individuals. Generated by immunoSEQ multiplex PCR, the TCRdb table keeps only in-frame clones and is missing some. The data hold around 980,000 clones, with approximately 80% observed a single time. V was pared by 5 bases and J by 6 bases, with 4 bases of the junction left unmatched. The V gene's germline CDR1 is MNHNY and CDR2 SVGAGI (reference sequence). This CDR3 is built from 12 residues. The V and J genes are TRBV6-6 and TRBJ2-7, with 7 bases fitting TRBD1. The sequence derives from a man younger than 35 in good health. Some clones in this sample may be carry-over from other donors' samples. The sample was memory CD4+ T cells from PBMCs. The subset denotes: CD45RA-negative fraction. The CDR3 protein is CASSKQGSEQYF. Here the CDR3 DNA reads TGTGCCAGCAGTAAACAGGGGAGCGAGCAGTACTTC.